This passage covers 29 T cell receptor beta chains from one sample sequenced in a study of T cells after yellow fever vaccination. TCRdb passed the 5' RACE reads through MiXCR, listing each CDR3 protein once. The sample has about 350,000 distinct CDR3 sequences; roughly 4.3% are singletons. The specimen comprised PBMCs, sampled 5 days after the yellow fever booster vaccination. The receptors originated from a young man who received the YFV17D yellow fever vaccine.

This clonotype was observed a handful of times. The CDR3 nucleotides are TGTGCCAGCAGTTACGGGACTAGCGGGGGTCCGGATACGCAGTATTTT. It codes for CASSYGTSGGPDTQYF. V usage is TRBV6-2 or TRBV6-3 and J usage is TRBJ2-3, with TRBD2 matching 14 bases. Germline assignment: CDR1 MNHEY and CDR2 SVGEGT. Germline trimming cut 2 bases from V and 6 bases from J; bases unmatched to any gene: 4. This CDR3 has 16 amino acids.

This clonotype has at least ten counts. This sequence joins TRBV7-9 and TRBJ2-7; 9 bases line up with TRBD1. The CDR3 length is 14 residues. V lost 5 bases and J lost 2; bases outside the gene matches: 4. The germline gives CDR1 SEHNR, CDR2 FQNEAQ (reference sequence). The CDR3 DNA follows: TGTGCCAGCAGCCCCCGGGACAGGGCCTACGAGCAGTACTTC. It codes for CASSPRDRAYEQYF.

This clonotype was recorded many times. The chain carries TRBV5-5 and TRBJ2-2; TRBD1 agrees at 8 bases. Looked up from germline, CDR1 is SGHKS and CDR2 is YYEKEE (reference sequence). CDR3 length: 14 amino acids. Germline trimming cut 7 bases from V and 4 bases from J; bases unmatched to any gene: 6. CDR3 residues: CASRPGQGTGELFF. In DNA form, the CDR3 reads TGTGCCAGCCGACCAGGACAGGGCACCGGGGAGCTGTTTTTT.

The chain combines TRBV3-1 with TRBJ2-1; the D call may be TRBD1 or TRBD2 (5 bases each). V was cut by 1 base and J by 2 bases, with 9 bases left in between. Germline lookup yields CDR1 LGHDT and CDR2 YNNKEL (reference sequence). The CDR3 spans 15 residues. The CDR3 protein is CASSQGDEPYNEQFF. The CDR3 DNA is TGTGCCAGCAGCCAAGGGGACGAGCCCTACAATGAGCAGTTCTTC.

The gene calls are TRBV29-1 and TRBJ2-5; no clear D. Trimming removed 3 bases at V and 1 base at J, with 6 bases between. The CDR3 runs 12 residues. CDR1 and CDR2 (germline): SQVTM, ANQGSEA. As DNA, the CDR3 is TGCAGCGTTGACAAGATCCAAGAGACCCAGTACTTC. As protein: CSVDKIQETQYF.

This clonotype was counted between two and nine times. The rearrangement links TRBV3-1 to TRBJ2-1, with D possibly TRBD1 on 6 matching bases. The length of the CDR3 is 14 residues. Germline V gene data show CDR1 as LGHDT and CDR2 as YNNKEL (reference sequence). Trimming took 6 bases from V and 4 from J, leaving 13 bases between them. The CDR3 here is CASRPGQLYNEQFF. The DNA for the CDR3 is TGTGCCAGCAGACCGGGACAACTTTACAATGAGCAGTTCTTC.

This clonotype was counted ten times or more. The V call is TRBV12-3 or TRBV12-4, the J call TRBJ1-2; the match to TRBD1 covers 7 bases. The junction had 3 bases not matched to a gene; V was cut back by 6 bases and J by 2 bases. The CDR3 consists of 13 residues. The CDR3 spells CASRWTGNYGYTF. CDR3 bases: TGTGCCAGCAGATGGACAGGAAACTATGGCTACACCTTC.

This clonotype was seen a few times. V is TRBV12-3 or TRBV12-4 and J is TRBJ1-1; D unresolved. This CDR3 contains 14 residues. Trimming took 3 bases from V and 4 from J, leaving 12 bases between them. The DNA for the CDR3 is TGTGCCAGCAGTTTGGAGGGAACCGGCACTGAAGCTTTCTTT. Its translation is CASSLEGTGTEAFF.

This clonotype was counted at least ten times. For the CDR3, the DNA is TGTGCCAGCAACGTATTACACAGGGTCATGAACACTGAAGCTTTCTTT. This translates into CASNVLHRVMNTEAFF. The rearrangement uses TRBV7-9 and TRBJ1-1; TRBD1 is a possible D gene (6 bases). This CDR3 is built from 16 residues. The V gene's germline CDR1 is SEHNR and CDR2 FQNEAQ (reference sequence). V shed 7 bases and J shed 0 bases, with 18 bases lying between them.

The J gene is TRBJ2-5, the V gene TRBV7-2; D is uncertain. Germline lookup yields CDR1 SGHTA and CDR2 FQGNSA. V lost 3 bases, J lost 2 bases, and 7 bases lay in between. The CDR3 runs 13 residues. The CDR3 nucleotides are TGTGCCAGCAGCTTCACTTTGCAAGAGACCCAGTACTTC. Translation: CASSFTLQETQYF.

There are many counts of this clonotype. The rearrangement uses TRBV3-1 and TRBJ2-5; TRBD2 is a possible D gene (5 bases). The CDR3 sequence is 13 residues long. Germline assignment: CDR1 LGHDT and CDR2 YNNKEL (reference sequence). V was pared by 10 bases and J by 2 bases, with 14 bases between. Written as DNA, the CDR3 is TGTGCCACCCTCCTGTCGGGGCAAGAGACCCAGTACTTC. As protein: CATLLSGQETQYF.

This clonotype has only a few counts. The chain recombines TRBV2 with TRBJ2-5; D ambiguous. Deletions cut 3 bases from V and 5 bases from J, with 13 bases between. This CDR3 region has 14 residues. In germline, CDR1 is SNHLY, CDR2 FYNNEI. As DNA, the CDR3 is TGTGCCAGCAGTGACAGCATCCTAGGGGAGACCCAGTACTTC. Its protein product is CASSDSILGETQYF.

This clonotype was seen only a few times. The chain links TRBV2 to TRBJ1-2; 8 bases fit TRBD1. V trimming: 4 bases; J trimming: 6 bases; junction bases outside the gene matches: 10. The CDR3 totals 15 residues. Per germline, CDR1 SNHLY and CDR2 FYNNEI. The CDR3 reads CASSGSRTGRDGYTF. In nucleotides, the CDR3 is TGTGCCAGCAGTGGATCCAGGACAGGGAGAGATGGCTACACCTTC.

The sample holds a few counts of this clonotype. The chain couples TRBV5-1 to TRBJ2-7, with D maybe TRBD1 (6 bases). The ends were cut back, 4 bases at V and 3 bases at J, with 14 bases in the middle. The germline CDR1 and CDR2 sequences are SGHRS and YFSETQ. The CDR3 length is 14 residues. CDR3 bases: TGCGCCAGCAGCCGAATGGACAGCCTCTACGAGCAGTACTTC. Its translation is CASSRMDSLYEQYF.

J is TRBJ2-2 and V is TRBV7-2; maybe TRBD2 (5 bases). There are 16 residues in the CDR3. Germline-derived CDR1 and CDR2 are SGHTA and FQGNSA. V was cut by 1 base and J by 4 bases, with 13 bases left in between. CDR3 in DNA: TGTGCCAGCAGCTTAGTAGGGTATGGAGGCACCGGGGAGCTGTTTTTT. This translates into CASSLVGYGGTGELFF. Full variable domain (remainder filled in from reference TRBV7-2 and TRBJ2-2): GAGVSQSPSNKVTEKGKDVELRCDPISGHTALYWYRQSLGQGLEFLIYFQGNSAPDKSGLPSDRFSAERTGGSVSTLTIQRTQQEDSAVYLCASSLVGYGGTGELFFGEGSRLTVL.

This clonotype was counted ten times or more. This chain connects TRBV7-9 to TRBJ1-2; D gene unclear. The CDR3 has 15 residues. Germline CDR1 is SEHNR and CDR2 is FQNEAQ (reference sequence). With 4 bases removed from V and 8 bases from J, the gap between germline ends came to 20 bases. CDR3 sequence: CASSSHTPGLHGYTF. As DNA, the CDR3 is TGTGCCAGCAGCTCACATACACCCGGGCTCCACGGCTACACCTTC.

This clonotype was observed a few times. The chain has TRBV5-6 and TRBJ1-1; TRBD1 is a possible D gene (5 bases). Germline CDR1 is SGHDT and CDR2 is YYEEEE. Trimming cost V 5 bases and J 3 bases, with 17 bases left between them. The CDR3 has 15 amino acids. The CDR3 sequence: CASRPGDRPYTEAFF. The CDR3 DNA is TGTGCCAGCAGACCGGGCGACAGACCTTACACTGAAGCTTTCTTT.

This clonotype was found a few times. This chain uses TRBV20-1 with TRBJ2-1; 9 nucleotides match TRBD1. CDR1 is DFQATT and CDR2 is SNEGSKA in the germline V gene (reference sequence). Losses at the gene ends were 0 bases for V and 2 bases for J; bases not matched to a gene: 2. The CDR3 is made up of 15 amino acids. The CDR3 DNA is TGCAGTGCTAGAGATGGGGACAGGGCCTACAATGAGCAGTTCTTC. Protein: CSARDGDRAYNEQFF.

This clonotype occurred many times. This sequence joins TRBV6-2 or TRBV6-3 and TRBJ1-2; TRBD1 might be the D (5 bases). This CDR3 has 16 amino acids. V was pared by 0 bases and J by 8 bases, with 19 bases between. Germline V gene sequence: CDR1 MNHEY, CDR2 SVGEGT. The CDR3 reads CASSYSSTGAGKGYTF. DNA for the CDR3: TGTGCCAGCAGTTACTCGAGTACTGGGGCAGGGAAAGGCTACACCTTC.

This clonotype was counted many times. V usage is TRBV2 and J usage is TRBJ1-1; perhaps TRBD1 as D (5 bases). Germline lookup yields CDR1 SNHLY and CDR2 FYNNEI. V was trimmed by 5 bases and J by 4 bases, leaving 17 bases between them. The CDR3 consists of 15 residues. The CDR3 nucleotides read TGTGCCAGCAGTACCGGGGGGGGAAGGGGCACTGAAGCTTTCTTT. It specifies CASSTGGGRGTEAFF.

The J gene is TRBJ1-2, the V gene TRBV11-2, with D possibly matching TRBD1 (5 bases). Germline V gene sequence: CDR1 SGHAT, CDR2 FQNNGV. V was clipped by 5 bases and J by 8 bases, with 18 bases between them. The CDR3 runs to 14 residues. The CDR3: CASSPAGFPGGYTF. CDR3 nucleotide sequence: TGTGCCAGCAGCCCTGCCGGGTTCCCAGGGGGCTACACCTTC.

CDR3 amino acids: CASSLRWGQGPEAFF. In DNA form, the CDR3 reads TGCGCCAGCAGCCTCCGGTGGGGGCAGGGCCCTGAAGCTTTCTTT. The V gene is TRBV5-1, the J gene TRBJ1-1; perhaps TRBD1 as D (6 bases). Trimming shortened V by 4 bases and J by 6 bases, and 19 bases separated the two germline ends. Germline V CDR1 and CDR2: SGHRS, YFSETQ. CDR3 size: 15 residues.

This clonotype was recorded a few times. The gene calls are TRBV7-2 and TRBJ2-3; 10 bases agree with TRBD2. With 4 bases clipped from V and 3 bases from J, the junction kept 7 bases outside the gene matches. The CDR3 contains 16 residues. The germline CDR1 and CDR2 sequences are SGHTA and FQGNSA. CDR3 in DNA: TGTGCCAGCAGCTCAGGTCGAGCGGGGGGGACAGATACGCAGTATTTT. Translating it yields CASSSGRAGGTDTQYF. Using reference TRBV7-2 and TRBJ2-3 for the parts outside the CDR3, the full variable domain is GAGVSQSPSNKVTEKGKDVELRCDPISGHTALYWYRQSLGQGLEFLIYFQGNSAPDKSGLPSDRFSAERTGGSVSTLTIQRTQQEDSAVYLCASSSGRAGGTDTQYFGPGTRLTVL.

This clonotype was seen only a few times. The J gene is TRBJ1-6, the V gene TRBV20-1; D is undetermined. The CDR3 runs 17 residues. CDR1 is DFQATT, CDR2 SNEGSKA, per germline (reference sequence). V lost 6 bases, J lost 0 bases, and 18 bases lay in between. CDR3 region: CSASRSVSSSYNSPLHF. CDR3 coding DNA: TGCAGTGCGAGCAGGAGCGTTTCGAGCTCCTATAATTCACCCCTCCACTTT.

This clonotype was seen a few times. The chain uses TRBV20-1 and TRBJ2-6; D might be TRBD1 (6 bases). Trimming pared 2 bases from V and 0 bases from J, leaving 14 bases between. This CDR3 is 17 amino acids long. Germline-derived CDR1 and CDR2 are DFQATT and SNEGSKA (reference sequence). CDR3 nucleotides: TGCAGTGCTAGACTTACAGGGCTCAGCTCTGGGGCCAACGTCCTGACTTTC. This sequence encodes CSARLTGLSSGANVLTF.

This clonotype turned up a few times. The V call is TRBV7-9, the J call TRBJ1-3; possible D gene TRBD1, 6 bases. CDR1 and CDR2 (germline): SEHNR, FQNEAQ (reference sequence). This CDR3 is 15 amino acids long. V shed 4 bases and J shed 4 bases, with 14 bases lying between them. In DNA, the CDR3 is TGTGCCAGCAGCTCCACAGGGTTGGCAGGAAACACCATATATTTT. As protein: CASSSTGLAGNTIYF.

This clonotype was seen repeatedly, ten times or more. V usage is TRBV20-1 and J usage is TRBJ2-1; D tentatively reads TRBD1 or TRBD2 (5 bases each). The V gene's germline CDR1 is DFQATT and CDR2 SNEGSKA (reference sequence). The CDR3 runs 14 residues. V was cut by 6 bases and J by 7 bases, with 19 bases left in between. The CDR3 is CSAPTGTRGNEQFF. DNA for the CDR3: TGCAGTGCGCCCACCGGGACGAGAGGGAATGAGCAGTTCTTC.

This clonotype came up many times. Here the CDR3 reads CASRDPRFEQYF. The CDR3 DNA reads TGTGCCAGCAGGGACCCCCGGTTCGAGCAGTACTTC. The chain links TRBV2 to TRBJ2-7; D uncertain. Trimming removed 6 bases at V and 6 bases at J, with 12 bases between. Germline CDR1 reads SNHLY; CDR2 reads FYNNEI. There are 12 residues in the CDR3.

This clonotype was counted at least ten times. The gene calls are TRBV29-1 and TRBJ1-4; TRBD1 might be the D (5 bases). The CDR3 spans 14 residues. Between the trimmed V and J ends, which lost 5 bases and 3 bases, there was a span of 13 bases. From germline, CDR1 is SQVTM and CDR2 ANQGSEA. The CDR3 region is CSVNQGGPNEKLFF. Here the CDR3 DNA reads TGCAGCGTTAACCAGGGAGGGCCTAATGAAAAACTGTTTTTT.